This T cell receptor beta chain was identified in a study of identifying expanded T cells in peripheral blood. General study findings and limits: Technical replicates showed roughly 1.2 changed clones; roughly two weeks 15 to 20; four weeks 19. Variance in clone template counts between approximately two-week samples significantly increased with total template count across all healthy donors.

CDR1 SGHNT and CDR2 YYREEE come from the germline V gene (reference sequence). The length of the CDR3 is 14 residues. With 4 bases removed from V and 12 bases from J, the gap between germline ends came to 22 bases. The method was immunoSEQ multiplex PCR; TCRdb's version includes in-frame clones alone and lacks a portion of them. This table holds some 95,000 clones, around 86% found once. This clone was picked up a small number of times. Its antigen is unidentified. During the collection period, no donor immune events like infections were recorded. Material: blood. The rearrangement uses TRBV5-4 and TRBJ1-2; a weak D match, TRBD1 (6 bases). This TCR came from a person aged 18 to 70 in good health. DNA of the CDR3: TGTGCCAGCAGCAGTAGCCGCCGTGGGGGGCGGGACACCTTC. Protein: CASSSSRRGGRDTF.